This T cell receptor beta chain was sequenced for a study of blood T cell repertoires in COVID-19 (TCRdb year 2020). For context, the study as a whole: The collaborator samples originated in the United States, Italy and Spain and spanned the acute and convalescent phases of COVID-19. The prospective study material was composed of cDNA or gDNA derived from T cells, B-cell-depleted T cells, or PBMCs. The samples were drawn from the first 160 participants of the ongoing ImmuneRACE study and from about 1,200 subjects provided by 6 global collaborators. Subjects who had been exposed to COVID-19, were actively infected with it, or had recovered from it provided the deeply sampled blood TCRbeta repertoires that made up the dataset. A freely available public database, intended as a resource for researchers studying the immune response to SARS-CoV-2, is where the repertoires were released. Sample metadata almost always included a de-identified subject ID, COVID-19 status, age in years and sex. Where available, HLA class I and class II types were taken from metadata supplied by the sample provider and were not determined by assay-based typing. Paper-wide results and their limitations: The amount of clinical and demographic metadata varied by source and participant and was provided uncurated.

This clone was recorded only once. It lacks a known antigen. Per-base qualities were not stored, and no clone one base away is much larger. TCRbeta CDR3 regions were amplified from genomic DNA by means of the immunoSEQ Assay, a bias-controlled multiplex PCR. Processing in the source paper ran as follows. Within the assay, amplification of reference gene primers was used to estimate how many nucleated cells each sample contained. To quantify the absolute abundance of each unique TCRbeta CDR3 rearrangement, sequence reads were collapsed and filtered. For each sample, productive Simpson clonality was calculated as the square root of Simpson's diversity index across productive rearrangements. TCRdb stores this immuneACCESS table with in-frame sequences only. Part of the clones is absent; in the studies checked, under half of the shortfall reflects unresolved V genes, and no reason is known for the rest. The D gene and trimming were derived from the DNA, and the V and J assignments and clone size from that table. In all, the sample holds roughly 230,000 clones, and 84% of those were seen once. The ten largest account for about 10% of the sample.

At one collaborating source in Seattle, patients were enrolled during active infection and were followed longitudinally through the course of disease. Collaborating institutions collected whole blood in K2EDTA tubes following their own protocols. For TCRbeta analysis, collaborator samples were shipped as frozen whole blood, as isolated PBMCs, or as DNA extracted from either sample type. The germline V gene gives CDR1 as KGHSH and CDR2 as LQKENI. The V end loses 4 bases and the J end loses 5 bases, and a stretch of 8 bases separates them. The CDR3 runs 12 residues from the cysteine to the phenylalanine. The CDR3 DNA has 36 bases and is translated from base 1.

This sequence originates from a woman aged 80 or over with COVID-19, enrolled during active disease. The sequence joins TRBV18 to TRBJ1-1; the D gene cannot be named for sure. Sequences were obtained from peripheral blood. The CDR3 reads CASSRDSTEAFF. The nucleotide sequence is TGTGCCAGCTCACGCGATAGTACTGAAGCTTTCTTT.